These 13 T cell receptor beta chains originate from one sample sequenced in a study of shared clonotypes between healthy human individuals. The assay was immunoSEQ multiplex PCR, and TCRdb's table has in-frame clones only and misses some. The table includes around 2,000,000 clones, about 92% detected once. CD45RO-negative, CCR7-selected cells formed the naive CD8 fraction, which excluded terminally differentiated effector memory CD45RA+ cells. The specimen sequenced was naive CD8+ T cells from PBMCs. These receptors all come from a man between 18 and 29 years old in good health. Some clones in this sample may be carry-over from other donors' samples.

V and J are TRBV5-1 and TRBJ2-7; D is perhaps TRBD1 (6 bases). V was trimmed by 5 bases and J by 4 bases, leaving 25 bases between them. The CDR3 runs to 17 residues. Germline-derived CDR1 and CDR2 are SGHRS and YFSETQ. This CDR3 reads CASSTFPSRDKTYEQYF. The CDR3 bases are TGCGCCAGCAGTACGTTCCCCAGCCGGGACAAGACATACGAGCAGTACTTC.

V is TRBV11-2 and J is TRBJ2-1; 7 nucleotides align to TRBD1. CDR1 SGHAT and CDR2 FQNNGV come from the germline V gene. The CDR3 extends over 15 amino acids. After removal of 5 bases from V and 7 bases from J, the junction contained 11 bases not matched to a gene. The CDR3 reads CASSPVRGLGNEQFF. The CDR3 DNA follows: TGTGCCAGCAGCCCGGTTAGGGGGCTGGGGAATGAGCAGTTCTTC.

The rearrangement joins TRBV7-9 to TRBJ1-1; 10 nucleotides agree with TRBD1. With V trimmed by 4 bases and J by 6 bases, 11 bases remained unmatched. CDR1 is SEHNR, CDR2 FQNEAQ, per germline (reference sequence). The CDR3 extends over 16 amino acids. CDR3 sequence (DNA): TGTGCCAGCAGCTCCGTGCCGGGACAGGGGACCCCTGAAGCTTTCTTT. This gives the protein CASSSVPGQGTPEAFF.

Of note for this clone: The sample contains more than one DNA sequence encoding this CDR3. This sequence joins TRBV7-9 and TRBJ1-2; 7 bases align to TRBD1. V was pared by 1 base and J by 4 bases, with 6 bases of the junction left unmatched. Per germline, CDR1 SEHNR and CDR2 FQNEAQ (reference sequence). The CDR3 has 15 residues. CDR3 amino acids: CASSLGEGASYGYTF. The DNA for the CDR3 is TGTGCCAGCAGCTTAGGTGAGGGGGCCAGCTATGGCTACACCTTC.

For the CDR3, the DNA is TGTGCCAGCAGTATTGGACTAGCGGGAGTGCAGTTCTTC. It yields the protein CASSIGLAGVQFF. J is TRBJ2-1 and V is TRBV27, with TRBD2 identical over 13 bases. Germline V lookup: CDR1 MNHEY, CDR2 SMNVEV (reference sequence). With V trimmed by 5 bases and J by 12 bases, 4 bases remained unmatched. This CDR3 region has 13 residues.

The genes are TRBV19 and TRBJ2-1, with TRBD2 matching over 12 bases. In germline, CDR1 is LNHDA, CDR2 SQIVND (reference sequence). After removal of 8 bases from V and 9 bases from J, the junction contained 5 bases not matched to a gene. The CDR3 totals 13 residues. The CDR3 sequence: CASRLAGVSEQFF. CDR3 nucleotides: TGTGCCAGTCGACTAGCGGGAGTGAGTGAGCAGTTCTTC.

This clone was seen more than once but under ten times. This specimen includes other DNA sequences encoding the same CDR3. The CDR3 DNA reads as TGTGCCAGTAGTCCCGGGACTACCTACGAGCAGTACTTC. Amino acid sequence: CASSPGTTYEQYF. The chain employs TRBV19 and TRBJ2-7, with 7 bases lining up with TRBD2. The junction had 3 bases not matched to a gene; V was cut back by 5 bases and J by 2 bases. The CDR3 length is 13 residues. Germline-derived CDR1 and CDR2 are LNHDA and SQIVND (reference sequence).

The chain carries TRBV9 and TRBJ2-5; no reliable D call. Germline V gives CDR1 SGDLS, CDR2 YYNGEE. Trimming pared 3 bases from V and 5 bases from J, leaving 11 bases between. This CDR3 is built from 13 residues. DNA for the CDR3: TGTGCCAGCAGCGACCCCCGGGTGGAGACCCAGTACTTC. It translates to CASSDPRVETQYF.

This chain joins TRBV9 and TRBJ2-5; 7 bases align to TRBD1. V was clipped by 0 bases and J by 1 base; unmatched bases: 3. Germline loops: CDR1 SGDLS, CDR2 YYNGEE. CDR3 length equals 15 residues. CDR3 sequence reads: CASSVEGQSQETQYF. For the CDR3, the DNA is TGTGCCAGCAGCGTAGAGGGACAGTCCCAAGAGACCCAGTACTTC.

The rearrangement joins TRBV7-9 to TRBJ2-1; D ambiguous. V lost 8 bases and J lost 8, with 10 bases in between. The CDR3 is 11 amino acids. CDR1 and CDR2 (germline): SEHNR, FQNEAQ (reference sequence). The CDR3 DNA follows: TGTGCCAGCCGGGTTGTAGATGAGCAGTTCTTC. Encoded protein: CASRVVDEQFF.

This clone has just one count. The J gene is TRBJ2-2, the V gene TRBV4-3; 11 bases map to TRBD2. The germline V gene encodes CDR1 LGHNA and CDR2 YSLEER. The CDR3 consists of 15 residues. V lost 1 base, J lost 8 bases, and 3 bases stayed unmatched. Written as DNA, the CDR3 is TGCGCCAGCAGCCAAGGGACTAGCGGGTCGGGGGAGCTGTTTTTT. It translates to CASSQGTSGSGELFF.

The chain carries TRBV5-6 and TRBJ1-3; D is uncertain. The V gene's germline CDR1 is SGHDT and CDR2 YYEEEE. The CDR3 has 15 amino acids. Trimming took off 2 bases at V and 3 bases at J, with 12 bases between the two ends. DNA for the CDR3: TGTGCCAGCAGCTTCGGAGCCGGGTTTGGAAACACCATATATTTT. Protein: CASSFGAGFGNTIYF. The entire variable domain, with the rest obtained from reference TRBV5-6 and TRBJ1-3, is as follows: DAGVTQSPTHLIKTRGQQVTLRCSPKSGHDTVSWYQQALGQGPQFIFQYYEEEERQRGNFPDRFSGHQFPNYSSELNVNALLLGDSALYLCASSFGAGFGNTIYFGEGSWLTVV.

The gene calls are TRBV7-8 and TRBJ1-2; 7 bases are shared with TRBD1. Per germline, CDR1 SGHVS and CDR2 FQNEAQ. The CDR3 has 17 amino acids. Unmatched junction bases numbered 10, after V lost 3 bases and J lost 0 bases. CDR3 in amino acids: CASSLETGTVPNYGYTF. The CDR3 DNA reads as TGTGCCAGCAGCTTGGAAACCGGGACAGTTCCTAACTATGGCTACACCTTC.